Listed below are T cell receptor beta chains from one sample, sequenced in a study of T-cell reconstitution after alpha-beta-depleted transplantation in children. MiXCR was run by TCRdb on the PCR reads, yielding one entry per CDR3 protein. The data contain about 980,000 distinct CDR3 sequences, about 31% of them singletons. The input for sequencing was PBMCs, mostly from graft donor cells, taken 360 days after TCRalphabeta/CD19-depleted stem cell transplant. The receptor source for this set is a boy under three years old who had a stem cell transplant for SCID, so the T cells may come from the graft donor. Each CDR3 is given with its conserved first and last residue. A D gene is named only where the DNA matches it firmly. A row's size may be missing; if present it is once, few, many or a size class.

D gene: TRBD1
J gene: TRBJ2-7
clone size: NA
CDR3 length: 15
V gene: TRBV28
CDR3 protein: CASSLGQGVPYEQYF
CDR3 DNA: TGTGCCAGCAGTTTGGGACAGGGGGTTCCCTACGAGCAGTACTTC

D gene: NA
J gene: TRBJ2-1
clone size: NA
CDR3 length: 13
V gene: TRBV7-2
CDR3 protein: CASSLEWGVEQFF
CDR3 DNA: TGTGCCAGCAGCTTAGAATGGGGTGTTGAGCAGTTCTTC

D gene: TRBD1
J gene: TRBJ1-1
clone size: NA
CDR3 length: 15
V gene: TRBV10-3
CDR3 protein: CAIWALTGGHTEAFF
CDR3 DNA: TGTGCCATCTGGGCGTTAACAGGGGGGCACACTGAAGCTTTCTTT

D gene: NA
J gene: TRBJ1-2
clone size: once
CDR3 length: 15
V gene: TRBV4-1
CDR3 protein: CASSPIQTLNYGYTF
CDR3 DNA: TGCGCCAGCAGCCCCATTCAGACGCTAAACTATGGCTACACCTTC

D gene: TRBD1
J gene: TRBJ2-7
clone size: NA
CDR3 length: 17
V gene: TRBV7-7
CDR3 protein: CASSLRDRVIWRCEQYF
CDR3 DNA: TGTGCCAGCAGCCTCCGGGACAGGGTGATATGGAGGTGCGAGCAGTACTTC

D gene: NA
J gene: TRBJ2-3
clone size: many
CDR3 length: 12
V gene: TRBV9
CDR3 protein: CASSVRTDTQYF
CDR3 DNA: TGTGCCAGCAGCGTCCGAACAGATACGCAGTATTTT

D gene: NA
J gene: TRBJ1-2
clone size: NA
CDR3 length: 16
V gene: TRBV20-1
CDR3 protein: CSARDPRTAANYGYTF
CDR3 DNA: TGCAGTGCTAGAGATCCACGGACAGCAGCTAACTATGGCTACACCTTC

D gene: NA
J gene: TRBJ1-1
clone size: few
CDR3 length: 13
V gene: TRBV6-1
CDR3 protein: CASSPGSHTEAFF
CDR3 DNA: TGTGCCAGCAGTCCCGGGTCCCACACTGAAGCTTTCTTT

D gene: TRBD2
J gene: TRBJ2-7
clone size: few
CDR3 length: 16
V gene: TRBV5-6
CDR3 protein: CASSLAPRWGGNEQYF
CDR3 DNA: TGTGCCAGCAGCTTGGCACCACGTTGGGGGGGAAACGAGCAGTACTTC

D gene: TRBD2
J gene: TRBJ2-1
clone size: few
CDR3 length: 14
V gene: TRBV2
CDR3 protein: CAGRGTSGSNEQFF
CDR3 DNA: TGTGCCGGGAGAGGGACTAGCGGTTCAAATGAGCAGTTCTTC